This entry features one T cell receptor (beta chain) sequence. What it binds is unknown. The entry originates in a study of CD8 T cells in ankylosing spondylitis. Study conclusions and caveats: In the blood and synovial fluid of reactive arthritis, some motif variants had been previously reported. Significant enrichment of disease-linked clones was reported in matched ankylosing spondylitis synovial fluid. Seemingly characteristic of ankylosing spondylitis blood was a TCR beta motif consisting of about 8 highly homologous variants.

Making use of molecular barcodes, quantitative 5'-RACE generated TCR beta libraries. Each CDR3 protein gets one entry after TCRdb re-called the 5' RACE reads with MiXCR. The sample lists 150,000 to 200,000 distinct CDR3 sequences; under 35% were seen once. Germline values: CDR1 SGHNT, CDR2 YYREEE (reference sequence). This CDR3 has 19 residues. V lost 3 bases, J lost 4 bases, and 17 bases stayed unmatched. The receptor was isolated from a male donor with ankylosing spondylitis. The chain combines TRBV5-4 with TRBJ2-2; 8 bases are a match to TRBD1. The sequencing sample was made of synovial fluid, either unsorted or a sorted T cell fraction (not recorded which). The CDR3 here is CASSSGQGAPGLGTGELFF. As DNA, the CDR3 is TGTGCCAGCAGCTCAGGACAGGGAGCCCCGGGGTTAGGCACCGGGGAGCTGTTTTTT.